The 25 T cell receptor beta chains presented below share a single source sample, sequenced in a study of T-cell memory formation after mild COVID-19 listed by TCRdb under 2021. Library construction relied on 5' RACE. Sequencing instrument: Illumina NovaSeq 6000. Starting from the raw public reads, TCRdb applied fastp trimming at Q25, assembled clones with MiXCR and retained in-frame beta chains. Rows with a matching CDR3 protein are joined into one entry that keeps the most common DNA and genes. This sample lists hundreds of thousands of distinct CDR3 sequences; roughly 20% were detected once. The ten biggest clones cover approximately 8% of the sample. Sequencing was carried out using PBMCs or a T cell subset sorted from them (not recorded which). Source of these receptors: an adult woman who had mild COVID-19 (a few samples of this study predate the infection). The sample titles of this study are shuffled in the database, so cell type and time point are left out; the donor was told from shared clones.

This chain uses TRBV5-4 with TRBJ2-7; 11 bases align to TRBD2. The CDR3 has 15 amino acids. V lost 4 bases and J lost 1; bases outside the gene matches: 4. Germline V gene sequence: CDR1 SGHNT, CDR2 YYREEE (reference sequence). CDR3 region: CASSQGLAESYEQYF. The CDR3 region has the DNA TGTGCCAGCAGCCAGGGACTAGCGGAATCCTACGAGCAGTACTTC.

The sample holds many counts of this clonotype. This sequence joins TRBV7-9 and TRBJ2-7, with TRBD2 as a possible D gene (6 bases). Trimming took 5 bases from V and 3 from J, leaving 11 bases between them. In germline, CDR1 is SEHNR, CDR2 FQNEAQ (reference sequence). CDR3 size: 13 residues. The CDR3 spells CASSLSTSYEQYF. For the CDR3, the DNA is TGTGCCAGCAGCCTCTCGACTAGCTACGAGCAGTACTTC.

This chain links TRBV11-2 with TRBJ2-2, with D tentatively TRBD1 (6 bases). This CDR3 region has 16 residues. The germline gives CDR1 SGHAT, CDR2 FQNNGV. V lost 5 bases and J 0 bases, leaving 13 bases between the germline ends. The CDR3 nucleotides read TGTGCCAGCAGCCCGTGGACAGCGACGAACACCGGGGAGCTGTTTTTT. Encoded protein: CASSPWTATNTGELFF.

This clonotype has only a few counts. V and J are TRBV7-9 and TRBJ1-1; tentative D call: TRBD1 (5 bases). In germline, CDR1 is SEHNR, CDR2 FQNEAQ (reference sequence). CDR3 length equals 15 residues. Trimming took 1 base from V and 4 from J, leaving 13 bases between them. The CDR3 DNA reads TGTGCCAGCAGCTTAGATCCGGGGGTCGGCACTGAAGCTTTCTTT. Translated, it gives CASSLDPGVGTEAFF.

This clonotype has a handful of counts. The chain couples TRBV11-2 to TRBJ1-1; D is unclear. From germline, CDR1 is SGHAT and CDR2 FQNNGV. V was pared by 5 bases and J by 1 base, with 5 bases between. The CDR3 spans 12 residues. CDR3 sequence reads: CASSRENTEAFF. DNA for the CDR3: TGTGCCAGCAGCCGAGAGAACACTGAAGCTTTCTTT.

The chain couples TRBV20-1 to TRBJ2-1; 8 bases are a match to TRBD2. The germline V gene has CDR1 DFQATT and CDR2 SNEGSKA (reference sequence). The trim removed 2 bases at V and 6 bases at J, leaving 6 bases unmatched. CDR3 length: 14 residues. The CDR3 bases are TGCAGTGCTAGATCCCTCGGGGGGGGCAATGAGCAGTTCTTC. It yields the protein CSARSLGGGNEQFF.

This clonotype was counted only a few times. The chain employs TRBV27 and TRBJ1-1; 8 bases are shared with TRBD1. CDR1 is MNHEY and CDR2 is SMNVEV in the germline V gene (reference sequence). CDR3 length: 15 amino acids. The junction had 7 bases not matched to a gene; V was cut back by 2 bases and J by 5 bases. The CDR3 nucleotides are TGTGCCAGCAGTTTACGCGCAGGGGGCTGGACTGAAGCTTTCTTT. Protein product: CASSLRAGGWTEAFF.

The table lists this clonotype with a few counts. This chain uses TRBV30 with TRBJ2-5; 7 bases fit TRBD2. V gave up 2 bases and J gave up 0 bases; unmatched junction bases: 15. Germline V gene sequence: CDR1 GTSNPN, CDR2 SVGIG (reference sequence). The CDR3 spans 18 residues. The CDR3 reads CAWSMGLRSGTYQETQYF. The CDR3 nucleotides read TGTGCCTGGAGTATGGGTCTTAGAAGCGGGACCTACCAAGAGACCCAGTACTTC.

The chain carries TRBV6-6 and TRBJ2-3; D possibly corresponds to TRBD2 (7 bases). The CDR3 is 15 amino acids. Germline CDR1 and CDR2: MNHNY and SVGAGI (reference sequence). Trimming removed 6 bases at V and 3 bases at J, with 16 bases between. The CDR3: CASRRGGSITDTQYF. CDR3 bases: TGTGCCAGCAGAAGGGGGGGTTCGATAACAGATACGCAGTATTTT.

This clonotype was seen a few times. The V call is TRBV2, the J call TRBJ2-7; D is undetermined. Germline CDR1 is SNHLY and CDR2 is FYNNEI. The V end lost 4 bases, the J end lost 7 bases, and 17 bases lay between the germline ends. This CDR3 is built from 14 residues. The CDR3 DNA reads TGTGCCAGCAGTGTCGGTCAGGATCTCCCGGAGCAGTACTTC. It translates to CASSVGQDLPEQYF.

The J gene is TRBJ1-2, the V gene TRBV5-1; no clear D gene. Germline V gene data show CDR1 as SGHRS and CDR2 as YFSETQ. Trimming removed 4 bases from V and 2 bases from J, with 12 bases in between. This CDR3 is built from 14 residues. The CDR3 sequence is CASSGKDGNYGYTF. The DNA for the CDR3 is TGCGCCAGCAGCGGAAAAGACGGAAACTATGGCTACACCTTC.

There are a few counts of this clonotype. The chain combines TRBV27 with TRBJ2-3; D gene ambiguous. The ends were cut back, 6 bases at V and 9 bases at J, with 19 bases in the middle. Germline V CDR1 and CDR2: MNHEY, SMNVEV (reference sequence). CDR3 length: 14 residues. The CDR3: CASSATSGRRTQYF. CDR3 bases: TGTGCCAGCAGCGCCACAAGTGGGCGTCGGACGCAGTATTTT.

This clonotype was detected a few times. The V and J genes are TRBV2 and TRBJ2-5; a possible D gene is TRBD2 (6 bases). The V gene lost 3 bases and the J gene lost 5 bases, with 13 bases spanning the gap. Per the germline V gene, CDR1 is SNHLY and CDR2 is FYNNEI. The CDR3 consists of 14 residues. The CDR3 protein is CASSEGGALETQYF. DNA of the CDR3: TGTGCCAGCAGTGAGGGCGGGGCCTTGGAGACCCAGTACTTC.

This clonotype was detected only a few times. This chain connects TRBV7-9 to TRBJ1-1; possibly TRBD1 for D (5 bases). Trimming took 2 bases from V and 3 from J, leaving 13 bases between them. This CDR3 spans 15 amino acids. CDR1 SEHNR and CDR2 FQNEAQ come from the germline V gene (reference sequence). CDR3 nucleotide sequence: TGTGCCAGCAGCTTAACGAGGGGAAGCTACACTGAAGCTTTCTTT. Translation: CASSLTRGSYTEAFF. Full variable domain (outside the CDR3, taken from reference TRBV7-9 and TRBJ1-1): DTGVSQNPRHKITKRGQNVTFRCDPISEHNRLYWYRQTLGQGPEFLTYFQNEAQLEKSRLLSDRFSAERPKGSFSTLEIQRTEQGDSAMYLCASSLTRGSYTEAFFGQGTRLTVV.

This chain uses TRBV10-3 with TRBJ2-7, with 7 nucleotides matching TRBD2. Germline V gene sequence: CDR1 ENHRY, CDR2 SYGVKD. The CDR3 runs 12 residues. J lost 4 bases, V lost 6 bases, and 3 bases had no gene match. CDR3 amino acids: CAISPGGYEQYF. For the CDR3, the DNA is TGTGCCATCAGCCCGGGGGGTTACGAGCAGTACTTC.

The rearrangement joins TRBV12-3 or TRBV12-4 to TRBJ1-1; D remains ambiguous. The CDR3 covers 14 residues. V lost 3 bases and J lost 1, with 9 bases in between. This chain's CDR3 is CASSLRAWNTEAFF. CDR3 nucleotides: TGTGCCAGCAGTTTGCGGGCATGGAACACTGAAGCTTTCTTT.

This clonotype was seen more than once but under ten times. This chain uses TRBV12-3 or TRBV12-4 with TRBJ1-6, with D perhaps TRBD1 (5 bases). This CDR3 has 13 amino acids. Trimming removed 4 bases at V and 9 bases at J, with 10 bases between. DNA for the CDR3: TGTGCCAGCAGTTCATACGGGGGTTCACCCCTCCACTTT. It specifies CASSSYGGSPLHF.

The chain is built from TRBV15 and TRBJ2-5, with 7 bases aligning to TRBD2. Germline CDR1 and CDR2: LNHNV and YYDKDF (reference sequence). The CDR3 runs to 14 residues. V shed 3 bases and J 4 bases; nucleotides not matched to a gene: 5. CDR3 residues: CATSSSPGGETQYF. The CDR3, as DNA: TGTGCCACCAGCAGCAGCCCGGGAGGAGAGACCCAGTACTTC.

The chain has TRBV30 and TRBJ2-1; the D gene could be TRBD1 or TRBD2 (6 bases each). The CDR3 has 12 residues. V lost 3 bases and J 8 bases, leaving 11 bases between the germline ends. CDR1 is GTSNPN and CDR2 is SVGIG in the germline V gene (reference sequence). CDR3 sequence (DNA): TGTGCCTGGAGCGGGGGCCGGGATGAGCAGTTCTTC. Translation gives CAWSGGRDEQFF.

In its sample, this clonotype was seen a few times. The chain employs TRBV20-1 and TRBJ2-3; D may be TRBD1 or TRBD2 (5 bases each). Germline loops: CDR1 DFQATT, CDR2 SNEGSKA (reference sequence). Trimming shortened V by 6 bases and J by 4 bases, and 14 bases separated the two germline ends. The CDR3 spans 13 residues. The chain's CDR3 is CSALGDQSDTQYF. In DNA, the CDR3 is TGCAGTGCGCTAGGGGACCAGTCAGATACGCAGTATTTT.

V usage is TRBV6-1 and J usage is TRBJ2-7; 11 bases line up with TRBD2. V lost 6 bases and J lost 7; bases outside the gene matches: 11. Germline CDR1 is MNHNS and CDR2 is SASEGT. The CDR3 is 15 amino acids. This CDR3 is CASRKTSGALSEQYF. Written as DNA, the CDR3 is TGTGCCAGCAGAAAGACTAGCGGGGCTTTGAGTGAGCAGTACTTC.

In this sample, this clonotype turned up a few times. The V call is TRBV12-3 or TRBV12-4, the J call TRBJ2-1, with D tentatively TRBD1 (6 bases). The CDR3 spans 14 residues. The germline V and J ends were trimmed by 5 bases and 4 bases, with 12 bases remaining between them. The DNA for the CDR3 is TGTGCCAGCAGTCTGGGGGCCCTTTACAATGAGCAGTTCTTC. Encoded protein: CASSLGALYNEQFF.

This clonotype was found a few times. A read error may explain this, as a much larger clone is one base away. The chain combines TRBV15 with TRBJ2-3; 10 bases fit TRBD2. This CDR3 contains 15 residues. The germline CDR1 and CDR2 sequences are LNHNV and YYDKDF (reference sequence). J was trimmed by 1 base and V by 5 bases; bases with no gene match: 3. CDR3 DNA: TGTGCCACCAGCCCCGGGACTAGCGGCACAGATACGCAGTATTTT. It translates to CATSPGTSGTDTQYF. Full variable domain (rest looked up from reference TRBV15 and TRBJ2-3): DAMVIQNPRYQVTQFGKPVTLSCSQTLNHNVMYWYQQKSSQAPKLLFHYYDKDFNNEADTPDNFQSRRPNTSFCFLDIRSPGLGDTAMYLCATSPGTSGTDTQYFGPGTRLTVL.

The chain employs TRBV15 and TRBJ2-7; D perhaps matches TRBD2 (6 bases). CDR3 size: 15 residues. The ends were cut back, 3 bases at V and 2 bases at J, with 14 bases in the middle. The germline CDR1 and CDR2 sequences are LNHNV and YYDKDF (reference sequence). The CDR3 loop is CATSRGGAPPYEQYF. The CDR3 DNA sequence: TGTGCCACCAGCAGGGGCGGGGCCCCCCCCTACGAGCAGTACTTC.

This clonotype was seen a handful of times. The gene calls are TRBV7-8 and TRBJ2-7; D is undetermined. The CDR3 extends over 13 amino acids. Trimming shortened V by 1 base and J by 7 bases, and 11 bases separated the two germline ends. CDR1 and CDR2 from the germline V gene are SGHVS and FQNEAQ. CDR3 bases: TGTGCCAGCAGCTTAGAAAGGTTAGGGGAGCAGTACTTC. This codes for CASSLERLGEQYF.